Below, one T cell receptor beta chain is given with its context. Its antigen is not yet known. One base away there is no much larger clone; base qualities are not given. Thymus tissue was collected as surgical resects that were removed during corrective cardiac surgery. The donors were immunologically healthy infants in Finland who had open corrective cardiac surgery for congenital heart defects. Thymocytes were mechanically released from the tissue and were stored as pellets of about 8.5-31 million cells at -70 degrees C. A QIAsymphony instrument was used to extract genomic DNA from the frozen cell pellets. This sample is drawn from a study of human thymus T cells (dated by TCRdb to the early 2020s). About the full investigation: The study used under ten infant thymus samples plus four related peripheral blood samples to characterize TCR alpha and beta repertoires. Donor ages ranging from about 6 to 250 days were recorded, and several male and two female infants were included in the cohort.

TCRB and TCRAD loci were amplified from a standardized quantity of quality-controlled genomic DNA using the immunoSEQ multiplex PCR assay. Amplicons spanned the V(D)J region at a length sufficient to cover the CDR3 and identify V and J genes. The amplicons were sequenced on an Illumina platform via the commercial immunoSEQ service. The source study handled its data this way. Primer bias and sequencing errors were corrected as previously described, and TCRAD and TCRB definitions were based on the IMGT database. immunoSEQ Analyzer 3.0 and VDJTools were used for repertoire analysis, which covered basic statistics, V/J segment usage, diversity estimates, rarefaction and pairwise overlap. Diversity was estimated with Chao1, ChaoE, Efron-Thisted, Shannon and inverse Simpson indices, and also on datasets down-sampled to the smallest sample. Repertoire overlap was assessed by strict matching of CDR3 nucleotide sequence, V gene and J gene, and clustering was done by Jaccard-based multidimensional scaling. TCRdb took over this immuneACCESS table, retaining in-frame rearrangements with V and J assigned. Such tables are incomplete; in checked studies, under half of the missing clones stem from an unresolved V gene, and the remainder is unexplained. The DNA was the basis for D and trimming; V, J and clone size are from that table. The sample yields roughly 120,000 clones; around 95% were counted once. The top ten hold around 0.024% of the sample.

Inclusive of the bounding cysteine and phenylalanine, the CDR3 is 16 residues long. Only the CDR3 DNA is retained, 48 bases long and in frame from the first base. The germline V gene provides CDR1 MDHEN and CDR2 SYDVKM. The V end gives up 1 base and the J end 4 bases, leaving 7 bases in the junction not matched to a gene. General findings and caveats noted by the study authors: Usage of V and J gene segments appeared to be biased in both the thymic and the peripheral blood repertoires. Thymus samples yielded on average roughly 800,000 unique TCRB clonotypes, compared with roughly 76,000 from blood samples. The related research reported highly overlapping thymic TCR repertoires among unrelated individuals.

The clonotype originates from a boy under three years old with a congenital heart defect but otherwise immunologically healthy. Rearrangement joined TRBV28 to TRBJ1-1; a stretch of 9 junction bases matches TRBD1. The sequenced material came from thymus tissue. The nucleotide sequence is TGTGCCAGCAGTTTATTCGGGACAGGGTCAAGCACTGAAGCTTTCTTT. The encoded protein is CASSLFGTGSSTEAFF.